This is a list of T cell receptor beta chains from one sample in a study of immune heterogeneity within non-small cell lung tumors. Each CDR3 protein gets one entry after TCRdb re-called the multiplex PCR reads with MiXCR. The table has 15,000 to 20,000 distinct CDR3 sequences, around 28% seen once. Sequenced sample: lung tumor tissue. All receptors come from a man aged 35 to 55 with non-small cell lung cancer. CDR3s include the opening cysteine and the closing phenylalanine or tryptophan. A D gene is named only where the DNA matches it firmly. Some rows have no size entry. The others give once, few or many, or a class for an expanded clone.

j_call | v_call | clone_size | d_call | cdr3_nt | cdr3_aa
TRBJ2-3 | TRBV5-4 | few | . | TGTGCCAGCAGCTTGGGACTCGGCACAGATACGCAGTATTTT | CASSLGLGTDTQYF
TRBJ1-4 | TRBV7-2 | . | . | TGTGCCAGAAGCCTCGACAGGAGCCATGAAAAACTGTTTTTT | CARSLDRSHEKLFF
TRBJ1-2 | TRBV5-1 | . | . | TGCGCCAGCAGCTTCCAAACAGCCTCTGGCTACACCTTC | CASSFQTASGYTF
TRBJ2-7 | TRBV3-1 | medium-sized | . | TGTGCCAGCAGCGATGCCTACGAGCAGTACTTC | CASSDAYEQYF
TRBJ1-1 | TRBV5-6 | . | TRBD1 | TGTGCCAGCAGCACGATGACAGGGGGGAGGATTATGAACACTGAAGCTTTCTTT | CASSTMTGGRIMNTEAFF
TRBJ2-1 | TRBV24-1 | few | . | TGTGCCACCAGTGATCCTAACGGCTACTCCTACAATGAGCAGTTCTTC | CATSDPNGYSYNEQFF
TRBJ1-6 | TRBV18 | medium-sized | . | TGTGCCAGCTCACCATTCGAATTTGGGACGGTACATAATTCACCCCTCCACTTT | CASSPFEFGTVHNSPLHF
TRBJ2-1 | TRBV2 | . | . | TGTGCCAGCAGTGACGGGACCAACAATGAGCAGTTCTTC | CASSDGTNNEQFF
TRBJ1-5 | TRBV19 | many | TRBD1 | TGTGCCAGTAGTCCTGACAGGGCGAGCAATCAGCCCCAGCATTTT | CASSPDRASNQPQHF
TRBJ1-2 | TRBV19 | many | TRBD1 | TGTGCCAGTGGAGACAGGGCCCTCTATGGCTACACCTTC | CASGDRALYGYTF
TRBJ2-7 | TRBV18 | medium-sized | TRBD1 | TGTGCCAGCTCACCCGGGACAGGATCCTACGAGCAGTACTTC | CASSPGTGSYEQYF
TRBJ1-5 | TRBV5-5 | . | . | TGTGCCAGCAGCTTGGGGACCTCTAGCAATCAGCCCCAGCATTTT | CASSLGTSSNQPQHF
TRBJ2-2 | TRBV30 | few | . | TGTGCCTGGAGTAGCGAGAGGACGAACACCGGGGAGCTGTTTTTT | CAWSSERTNTGELFF
TRBJ1-1 | TRBV29-1 | few | . | TGCAGCGTTGCCAGGGCTGAAGCTTTCTTT | CSVARAEAFF
TRBJ1-2 | TRBV6-1 | many | . | TGTGCCAGCAGTGATCCAGGGGCTGGCTACACCTTC | CASSDPGAGYTF
TRBJ2-4 | TRBV27 | few | TRBD1 | TGTGCCAGCAGCACGGGACAGGGGGACATTCAGTACTTC | CASSTGQGDIQYF
TRBJ2-1 | TRBV7-9 | few | TRBD2 | TGTGCCAGCAGCCAAACTAGCGGGAGGGCCGGGTATGAGCAGTTCTTC | CASSQTSGRAGYEQFF
TRBJ2-1 | TRBV11-3 | . | . | TGTGCCAGCAGCCCCCCTGGATTCAATGAGCAGTTCTTC | CASSPPGFNEQFF
TRBJ1-2 | TRBV4-1 | . | . | TGCGCCAGCAGCCAGAGGACCGGGACCGACTATAACTATGGCTACACCTTC | CASSQRTGTDYNYGYTF
TRBJ2-1 | TRBV15 | many | TRBD2 | TGTGCCACCAGCGGGGGAGGGTCCTACAATGAGCAGTTCTTC | CATSGGGSYNEQFF
TRBJ2-1 | TRBV11-1 | . | TRBD2 | TGTGCCAGCAGCTTAGGCGGGGGGCGGGGGAATGAGCAGTTCTTC | CASSLGGGRGNEQFF
TRBJ1-5 | TRBV12-3/TRBV12-4 | medium-sized | . | TGTGCCAGCAGTTTTCTTTTGGGCAATCAGCCCCAGCATTTT | CASSFLLGNQPQHF
TRBJ1-2 | TRBV15 | medium-sized | . | TGTGCCACCAGCAGAGATCGGCAGGGGCTTGTTAACTATGGCTACACCTTC | CATSRDRQGLVNYGYTF
TRBJ2-7 | TRBV10-3 | many | . | TGTGCCATCAATTCAGGGTTGAGGGACGAGCAGTACTTC | CAINSGLRDEQYF
TRBJ2-1 | TRBV9 | . | TRBD2 | TGTGCCAGTAGCCCCCTACGCCCGGGAGGTACCTACAATGAGCAGTTCTTC | CASSPLRPGGTYNEQFF
TRBJ2-7 | TRBV27 | few | . | TGTGCCAGCGGACATTACGAGCAGTACTTC | CASGHYEQYF
TRBJ2-5 | TRBV20-1 | few | TRBD1 | TGCAGTGCTAGAGAGGGGACAGTCAGAGAGACCCAGTACTTC | CSAREGTVRETQYF
TRBJ1-5 | TRBV6-2/TRBV6-3 | medium-sized | . | TGTGCCAGCACCCGTTCGCTTGACAGATCTGAACAGCCCCAGCATTTT | CASTRSLDRSEQPQHF
TRBJ2-7 | TRBV7-2 | many | TRBD2 | TGTGCCAGCAGTCTCCGACCTACTAGCGTAAGCTACGAGCAGTACTTC | CASSLRPTSVSYEQYF
TRBJ2-1 | TRBV6-1 | medium-sized | . | TGTGCCAGCAGTGAAGCGGGGCGGCCTAGCTCCTACAATGAGCAGTTCTTC | CASSEAGRPSSYNEQFF
TRBJ2-5 | TRBV10-3 | once | TRBD2 | TGTGCCATCCAGACTAGCGGGAGTGAGGAGACCCAGTACTTC | CAIQTSGSEETQYF
TRBJ2-1 | TRBV9 | . | TRBD2 | TGTGCCAGCAGCTTTAGCGGGATCCGCTCCTCCAATGAGCAGTTCTTC | CASSFSGIRSSNEQFF
TRBJ2-1 | TRBV24-1 | many | TRBD2 | TGTGCCACCAGTGATTCTAGCGGGAGTTTGTATTACAATGAGCAGTTCTTC | CATSDSSGSLYYNEQFF
TRBJ1-4 | TRBV30 | . | . | TGTGCCTGGAGAAGGGAGTATGAAGAACTGTTTTTT | CAWRREYEELFF
TRBJ2-5 | TRBV29-1 | few | . | TGCAGCGTTGTGGCTCCGATTTCCCAAGAGACCCAGTACTTC | CSVVAPISQETQYF
TRBJ2-3 | TRBV7-6 | . | TRBD2 | TGTGCCAGCAGCCTAGGACTAGCGGGAGGCCGCACAGATACGCAGTATTTT | CASSLGLAGGRTDTQYF
TRBJ1-1 | TRBV6-1 | . | . | TGTGCCAGCAGTTACCGACAGAGCACTGAAGCTTTCTTT | CASSYRQSTEAFF
TRBJ2-7 | TRBV20-1 | . | . | TGCAGTGCTAGTCACATTGGGGTAGCCTACGAGCAGTACTTC | CSASHIGVAYEQYF
TRBJ1-5 | TRBV19 | medium-sized | . | TGTGCCAGTAGTGGGCAGAATCAGCCCCAGCATTTT | CASSGQNQPQHF